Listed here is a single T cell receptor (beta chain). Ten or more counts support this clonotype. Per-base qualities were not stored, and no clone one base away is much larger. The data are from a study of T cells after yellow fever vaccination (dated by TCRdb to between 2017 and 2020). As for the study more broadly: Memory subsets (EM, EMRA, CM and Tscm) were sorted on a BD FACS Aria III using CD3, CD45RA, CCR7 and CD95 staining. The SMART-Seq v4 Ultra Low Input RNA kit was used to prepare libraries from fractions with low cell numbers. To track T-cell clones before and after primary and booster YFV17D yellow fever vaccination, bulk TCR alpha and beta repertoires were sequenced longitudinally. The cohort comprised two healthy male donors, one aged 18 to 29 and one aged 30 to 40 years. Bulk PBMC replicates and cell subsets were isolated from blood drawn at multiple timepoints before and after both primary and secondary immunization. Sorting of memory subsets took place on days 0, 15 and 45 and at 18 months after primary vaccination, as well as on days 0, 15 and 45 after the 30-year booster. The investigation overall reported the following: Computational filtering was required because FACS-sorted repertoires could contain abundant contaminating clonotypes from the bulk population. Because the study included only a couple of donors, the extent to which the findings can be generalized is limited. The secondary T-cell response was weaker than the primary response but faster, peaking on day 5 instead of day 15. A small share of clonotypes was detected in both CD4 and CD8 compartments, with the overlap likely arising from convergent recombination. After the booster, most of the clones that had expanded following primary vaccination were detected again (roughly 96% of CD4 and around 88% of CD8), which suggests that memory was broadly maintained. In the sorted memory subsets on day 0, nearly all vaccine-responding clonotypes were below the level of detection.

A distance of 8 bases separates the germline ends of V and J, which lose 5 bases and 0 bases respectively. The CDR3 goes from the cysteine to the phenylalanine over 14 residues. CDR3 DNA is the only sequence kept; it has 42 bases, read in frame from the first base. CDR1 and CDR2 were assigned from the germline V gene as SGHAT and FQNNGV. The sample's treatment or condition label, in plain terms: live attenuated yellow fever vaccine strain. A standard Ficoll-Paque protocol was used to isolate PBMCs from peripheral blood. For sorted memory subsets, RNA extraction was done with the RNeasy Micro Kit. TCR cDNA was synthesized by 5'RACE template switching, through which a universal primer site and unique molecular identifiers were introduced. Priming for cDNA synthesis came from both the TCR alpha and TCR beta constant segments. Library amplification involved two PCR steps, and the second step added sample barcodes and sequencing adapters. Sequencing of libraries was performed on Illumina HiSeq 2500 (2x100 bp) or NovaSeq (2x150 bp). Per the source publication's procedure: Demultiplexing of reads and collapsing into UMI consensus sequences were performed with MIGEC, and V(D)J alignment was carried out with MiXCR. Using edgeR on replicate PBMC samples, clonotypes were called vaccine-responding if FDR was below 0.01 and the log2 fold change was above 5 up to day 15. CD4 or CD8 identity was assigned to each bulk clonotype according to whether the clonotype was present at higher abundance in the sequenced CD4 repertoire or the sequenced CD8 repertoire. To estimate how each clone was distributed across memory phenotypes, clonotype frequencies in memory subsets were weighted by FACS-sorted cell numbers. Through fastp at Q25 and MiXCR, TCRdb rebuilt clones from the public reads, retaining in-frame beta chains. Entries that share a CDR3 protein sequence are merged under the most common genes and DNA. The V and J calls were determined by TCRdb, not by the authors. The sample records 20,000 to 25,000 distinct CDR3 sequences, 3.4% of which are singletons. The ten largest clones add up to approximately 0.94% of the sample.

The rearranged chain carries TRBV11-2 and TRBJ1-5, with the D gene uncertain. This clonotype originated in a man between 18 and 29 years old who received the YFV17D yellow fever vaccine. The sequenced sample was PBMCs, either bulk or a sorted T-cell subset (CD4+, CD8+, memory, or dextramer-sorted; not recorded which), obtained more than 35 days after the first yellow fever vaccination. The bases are TGTGCCAGCAGCCGGGATTATAGCAATCAGCCCCAGCATTTT. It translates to CASSRDYSNQPQHF.